Sequencing of this T cell receptor (beta chain) was carried out in a study of regulatory T cells in long-lasting Graves disease. Overall study findings and caveats: The number of shared public clonotypes was higher in persistent patients (about 2,700) than new patients (around 960).

This clonotype was detected ten times or more. Its antigen remains unknown. V lost 5 bases and J 10 bases, leaving 18 bases between the germline ends. The germline V gene has CDR1 MNHEY and CDR2 SMNVEV (reference sequence). The CDR3 covers 15 residues. In building TCR beta libraries, iRepertoire HTBI primers were used together with Arm-PCR of CDR3 regions. TCRdb processed the multiplex PCR reads anew with MiXCR; each CDR3 protein has one entry. The table shows over 500,000 distinct CDR3 sequences, with 16% occurring only once. Time point given: newly diagnosed GD, antithyroid drugs for less than 3 months. Researchers made the TCR library from RNA that was extracted from PBMCs. The data also belong to a second study, concerning T cells in Graves' hyperthyroidism and ophthalmopathy. In that study: Disease duration under 2 months; hyperthyroidism patients were aged 18 to 65.

The V gene is TRBV27, the J gene TRBJ1-6; TRBD1 might be the D (5 bases). This TCR derives from a woman in her thirties with Graves disease. The input for sequencing was peripheral blood mononuclear cells (PBMCs), taken at new diagnosis, from a patient treated with antithyroid drugs. The CDR3 coding sequence is TGTGCCAGCAGTCCCAGGACCTCGGGGCGATCACCCCTCCACTTT. Translating it yields CASSPRTSGRSPLHF.